This T cell receptor beta chain was obtained from a study of blood T cell repertoires in COVID-19. Whole-study context: PBMCs, B-cell-depleted T cells, or T cells were the source of the cDNA or gDNA that made up the material.

Seattle researchers signed up patients amid active infection and tracked them longitudinally. J lost 1 base, V lost 1 base, and 12 bases had no gene match. Germline values: CDR1 LGHNA, CDR2 YSLEER. This CDR3 region has 19 residues. Clones were read by immunoSEQ multiplex PCR, and TCRdb kept only the in-frame ones, dropping some. The sample lists 200,000 to 250,000 clones, roughly 81% occurring once. The TCR comes from a woman of 80 years or more with COVID-19, enrolled during active disease. V gene TRBV4-3 combines with J gene TRBJ2-1; 8 nucleotides agree with TRBD2. The sample taken for sequencing was peripheral blood. In DNA, the CDR3 is TGCGCCAGCAGCCAAGGTTTTATCGGGAGGGCCTTTTCCTACAATGAGCAGTTCTTC. Translation: CASSQGFIGRAFSYNEQFF.